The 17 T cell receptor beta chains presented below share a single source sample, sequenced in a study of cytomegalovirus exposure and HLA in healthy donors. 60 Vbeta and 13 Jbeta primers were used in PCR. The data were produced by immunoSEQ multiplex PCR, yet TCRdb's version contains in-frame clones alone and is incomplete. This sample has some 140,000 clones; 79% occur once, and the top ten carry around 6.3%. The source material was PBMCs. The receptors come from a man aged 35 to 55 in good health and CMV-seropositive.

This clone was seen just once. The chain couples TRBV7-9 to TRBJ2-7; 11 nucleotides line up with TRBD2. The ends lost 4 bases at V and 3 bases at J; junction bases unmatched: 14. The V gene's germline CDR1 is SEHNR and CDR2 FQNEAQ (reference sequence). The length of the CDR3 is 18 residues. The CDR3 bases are TGTGCCAGCAGCTCCCCGAGACTAGCGGGACCAAGTGGCTACGAGCAGTACTTC. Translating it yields CASSSPRLAGPSGYEQYF.

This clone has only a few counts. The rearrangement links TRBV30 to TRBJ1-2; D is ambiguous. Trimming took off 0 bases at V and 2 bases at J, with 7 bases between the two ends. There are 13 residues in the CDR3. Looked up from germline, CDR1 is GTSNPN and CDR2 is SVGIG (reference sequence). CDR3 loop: CAWSVLENYGYTF. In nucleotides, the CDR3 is TGTGCCTGGAGTGTACTGGAGAACTATGGCTACACCTTC.

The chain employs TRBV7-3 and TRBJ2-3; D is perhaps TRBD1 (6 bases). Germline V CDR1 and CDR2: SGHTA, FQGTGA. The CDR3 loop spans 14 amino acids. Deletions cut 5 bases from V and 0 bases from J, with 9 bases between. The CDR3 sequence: CASSRTGSTDTQYF. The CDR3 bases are TGTGCCAGCAGCCGAACAGGGAGCACAGATACGCAGTATTTT.

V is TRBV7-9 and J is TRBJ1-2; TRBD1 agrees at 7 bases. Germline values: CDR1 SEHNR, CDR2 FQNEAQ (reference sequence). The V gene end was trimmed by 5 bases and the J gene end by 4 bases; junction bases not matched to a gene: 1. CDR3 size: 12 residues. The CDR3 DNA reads TGTGCCAGCAGCCCAGGGGGCTATGGCTACACCTTC. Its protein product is CASSPGGYGYTF. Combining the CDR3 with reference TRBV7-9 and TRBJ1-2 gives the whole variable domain DTGVSQNPRHKITKRGQNVTFRCDPISEHNRLYWYRQTLGQGPEFLTYFQNEAQLEKSRLLSDRFSAERPKGSFSTLEIQRTEQGDSAMYLCASSPGGYGYTFGSGTRLTVV.

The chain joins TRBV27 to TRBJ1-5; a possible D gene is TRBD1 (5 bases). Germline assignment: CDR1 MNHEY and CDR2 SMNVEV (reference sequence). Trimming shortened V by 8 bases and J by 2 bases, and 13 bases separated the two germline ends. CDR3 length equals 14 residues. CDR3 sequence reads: CASGGGICNQPQHF. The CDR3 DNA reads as TGTGCCAGCGGCGGGGGGATTTGCAATCAGCCCCAGCATTTT.

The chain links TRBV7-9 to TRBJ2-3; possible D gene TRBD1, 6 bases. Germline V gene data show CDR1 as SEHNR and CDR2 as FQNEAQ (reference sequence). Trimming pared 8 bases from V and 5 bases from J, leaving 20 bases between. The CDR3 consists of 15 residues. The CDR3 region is CASFSPGGHEDTQYF. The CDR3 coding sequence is TGTGCCAGCTTTTCTCCTGGGGGCCACGAAGATACGCAGTATTTT.

Here the CDR3 reads CASSITSEELFF. The CDR3 bases are TGTGCCAGCAGCATCACTAGCGAGGAGCTGTTTTTT. The rearrangement uses TRBV7-9 and TRBJ2-2, with TRBD2 matching 7 bases. Germline CDR1 and CDR2: SEHNR and FQNEAQ (reference sequence). The V gene end was trimmed by 5 bases and the J gene end by 10 bases; junction bases not matched to a gene: 4. CDR3 length equals 12 residues. Combining the CDR3 with reference TRBV7-9 and TRBJ2-2 gives the whole variable domain DTGVSQNPRHKITKRGQNVTFRCDPISEHNRLYWYRQTLGQGPEFLTYFQNEAQLEKSRLLSDRFSAERPKGSFSTLEIQRTEQGDSAMYLCASSITSEELFFGEGSRLTVL.

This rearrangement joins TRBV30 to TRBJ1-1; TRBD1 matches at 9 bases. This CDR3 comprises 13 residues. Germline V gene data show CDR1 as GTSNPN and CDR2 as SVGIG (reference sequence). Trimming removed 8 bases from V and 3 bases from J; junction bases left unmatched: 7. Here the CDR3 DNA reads TGTGCCACCAACAGGGGGCCGTACACTGAAGCTTTCTTT. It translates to CATNRGPYTEAFF.

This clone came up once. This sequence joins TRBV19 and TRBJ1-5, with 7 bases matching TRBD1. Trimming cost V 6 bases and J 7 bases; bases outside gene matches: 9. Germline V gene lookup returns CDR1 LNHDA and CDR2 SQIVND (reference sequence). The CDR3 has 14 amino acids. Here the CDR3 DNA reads TGTGCCAGTAGCAGAGGGGGCCAGGCGCAGCCCCAGCATTTT. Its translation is CASSRGGQAQPQHF. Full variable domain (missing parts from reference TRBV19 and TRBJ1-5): DGGITQSPKYLFRKEGQNVTLSCEQNLNHDAMYWYRQDPGQGLRLIYYSQIVNDFQKGDIAEGYSVSREKKESFPLTVTSAQKNPTAFYLCASSRGGQAQPQHFGDGTRLSIL.

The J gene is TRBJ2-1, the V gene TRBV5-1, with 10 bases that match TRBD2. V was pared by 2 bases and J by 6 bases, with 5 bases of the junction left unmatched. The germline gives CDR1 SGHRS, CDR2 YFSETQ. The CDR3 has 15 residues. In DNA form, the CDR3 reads TGCGCCAGCAGCTTTCTAGCGGGAGAAGTCAATGAGCAGTTCTTC. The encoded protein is CASSFLAGEVNEQFF. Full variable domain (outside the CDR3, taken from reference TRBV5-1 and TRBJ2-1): KAGVTQTPRYLIKTRGQQVTLSCSPISGHRSVSWYQQTPGQGLQFLFEYFSETQRNKGNFPGRFSGRQFSNSRSEMNVSTLELGDSALYLCASSFLAGEVNEQFFGPGTRLTVL.

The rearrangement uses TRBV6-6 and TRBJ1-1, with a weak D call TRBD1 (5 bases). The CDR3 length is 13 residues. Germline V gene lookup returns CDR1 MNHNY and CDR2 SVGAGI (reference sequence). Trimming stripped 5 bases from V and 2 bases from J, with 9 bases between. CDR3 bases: TGTGCCAGCAGTCCCGGGACTAACACTGAAGCTTTCTTT. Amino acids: CASSPGTNTEAFF.

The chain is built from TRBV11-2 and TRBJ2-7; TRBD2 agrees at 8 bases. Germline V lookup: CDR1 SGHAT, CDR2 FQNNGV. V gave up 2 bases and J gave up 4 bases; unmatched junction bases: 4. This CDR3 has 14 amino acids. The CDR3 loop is CASSLLTSGYEQYF. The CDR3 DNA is TGTGCCAGCAGCTTACTCACTAGCGGTTACGAGCAGTACTTC.

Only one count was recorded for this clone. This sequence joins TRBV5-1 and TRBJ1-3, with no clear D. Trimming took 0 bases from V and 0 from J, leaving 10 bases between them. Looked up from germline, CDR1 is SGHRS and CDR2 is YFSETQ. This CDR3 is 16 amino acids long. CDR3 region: CASSLGGPNSGNTIYF. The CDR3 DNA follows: TGCGCCAGCAGCTTGGGTGGGCCGAACTCTGGAAACACCATATATTTT.

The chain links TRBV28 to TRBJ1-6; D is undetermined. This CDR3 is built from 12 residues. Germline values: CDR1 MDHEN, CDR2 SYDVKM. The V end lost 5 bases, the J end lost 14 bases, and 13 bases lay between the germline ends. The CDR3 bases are TGTGCCAGCAGTGCCCCACATTTGGCCCTCCACTTT. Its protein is CASSAPHLALHF.

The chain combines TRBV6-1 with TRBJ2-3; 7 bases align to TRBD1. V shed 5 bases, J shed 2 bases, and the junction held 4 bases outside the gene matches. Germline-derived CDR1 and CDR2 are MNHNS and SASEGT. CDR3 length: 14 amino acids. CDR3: CASSTGQDTDTQYF. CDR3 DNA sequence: TGTGCCAGCAGTACAGGACAGGACACAGATACGCAGTATTTT.

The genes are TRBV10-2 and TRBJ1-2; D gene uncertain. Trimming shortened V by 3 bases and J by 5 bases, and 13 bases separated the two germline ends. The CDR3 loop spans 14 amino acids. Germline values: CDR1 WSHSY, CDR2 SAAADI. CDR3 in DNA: TGCGCCAGCAGTGATACAGACGTTGTTTATGGCTACACCTTC. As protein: CASSDTDVVYGYTF.

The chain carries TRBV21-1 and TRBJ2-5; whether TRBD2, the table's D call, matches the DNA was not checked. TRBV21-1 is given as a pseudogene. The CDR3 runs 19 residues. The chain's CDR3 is CASSKVGAGKIWGEETQYF. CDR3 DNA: TGTGCCAGCAGCAAAGTTGGAGCGGGAAAGATTTGGGGAGAAGAGACCCAGTACTTC.